This T cell receptor (beta chain) is from a study of regulatory T cells in long-lasting Graves disease. In building TCR beta libraries, iRepertoire HTBI primers were used together with Arm-PCR of CDR3 regions. Source study methods: From all samples, identification returned 11 to 15 TRBJ and approximately 63 TRBV segments. TCRdb called the multiplex PCR reads again in MiXCR, with one record for every CDR3 protein. In this record, the V and J calls reflect TCRdb's handling and not the investigators' own analysis. The repertoire holds 680,000 or so distinct CDR3 sequences, around 17% seen once, with approximately 20% in the top ten. Time point given: newly diagnosed GD, antithyroid drugs for less than 3 months. PBMCs provided the RNA from which the TCR library was made. This clonotype showed up just a few times. The V gene lost 1 base and the J gene lost 6 bases, with 10 bases spanning the gap. This CDR3 comprises 14 residues. CDR1 is GTSNPN, CDR2 SVGIG, per germline (reference sequence).

The same sample was also studied in work on T cells in Graves' hyperthyroidism and ophthalmopathy. That source adds: Criteria for exclusion of patients were uncontrolled infection, other autoimmune disease, pregnancy or lactation.

The V and J genes are TRBV30 and TRBJ1-6; D is unclear. This TCR was recovered from a woman aged 25-40 years with Graves disease. The sample here was peripheral blood mononuclear cells (PBMCs), taken at new diagnosis, from a patient treated with antithyroid drugs. The CDR3 nucleotides read TGTGCCTGGAGTGGCCAACTCTCTAATTCACCCCTCCACTTT. Amino acid sequence: CAWSGQLSNSPLHF.